Below, 27 T cell receptor beta chains from the same sample are listed, as sequenced in a study of blood T cell repertoires in COVID-19. Sequenced by immunoSEQ multiplex PCR; TCRdb stores in-frame clones only, minus some. The data contain some 230,000 clones, approximately 85% of them seen just once; the ten biggest clones take up over 0.95%. The sequenced sample consisted of peripheral blood. All receptors come from a middle-aged man with acute or convalescent COVID-19.

The chain couples TRBV2 to TRBJ1-3; D is perhaps TRBD1 (6 bases). From germline, CDR1 is SNHLY and CDR2 FYNNEI. The CDR3 is 14 residues long. V was trimmed by 4 bases and J by 4 bases, leaving 11 bases between them. DNA for the CDR3: TGTGCCAGCAGTGTGGGGGCAGGGGGAAACACCATATATTTT. This gives the protein CASSVGAGGNTIYF.

This chain links TRBV7-3 with TRBJ2-7, with 8 bases identical to TRBD2. V gave up 5 bases and J gave up 3 bases; unmatched junction bases: 9. In germline, CDR1 is SGHTA, CDR2 FQGTGA. The CDR3 consists of 15 residues. The CDR3: CASSPSGGTGYEQYF. CDR3 DNA sequence: TGTGCCAGCAGCCCCTCGGGGGGGACGGGCTACGAGCAGTACTTC.

The chain joins TRBV18 to TRBJ1-4; D is unclear. The CDR3 runs 14 residues. Trimming pared 4 bases from V and 3 bases from J, leaving 9 bases between. Germline V gives CDR1 KGHSH, CDR2 LQKENI. The CDR3 region is CASSLTSPNEKLFF. CDR3 DNA sequence: TGTGCCAGCTCACTGACAAGCCCTAATGAAAAACTGTTTTTT.

J is TRBJ2-7 and V is TRBV27; a weak D match, TRBD1 (6 bases). The V end was cut by 5 bases, the J end by 2 bases, with 16 bases between. CDR3 length equals 15 residues. Germline V gives CDR1 MNHEY, CDR2 SMNVEV (reference sequence). The CDR3: CASSPTPDSPYEQYF. The CDR3 region has the DNA TGTGCCAGCAGTCCAACCCCGGACAGCCCCTACGAGCAGTACTTC.

This clone was picked up one time. The rearrangement joins TRBV19 to TRBJ2-2; 10 bases align to TRBD2. J gave up 1 base and V 3 bases, and 2 bases lay outside the gene matches. The CDR3 has 16 amino acids. Germline V lookup: CDR1 LNHDA, CDR2 SQIVND (reference sequence). CDR3 loop: CASSIRTSGNTGELFF. CDR3 coding DNA: TGTGCCAGTAGTATTAGGACTAGCGGGAACACCGGGGAGCTGTTTTTT.

The chain joins TRBV11-2 to TRBJ2-5; 9 bases match TRBD1. V lost 6 bases, J lost 3 bases, and 8 bases stayed unmatched. The CDR3 is 15 amino acids. The germline gives CDR1 SGHAT, CDR2 FQNNGV. CDR3 sequence reads: CASRRPGQGKETQYF. For the CDR3, the DNA is TGTGCCAGCAGGCGTCCCGGACAGGGGAAAGAGACCCAGTACTTC.

V is TRBV18 and J is TRBJ2-3; D is unclear. V was trimmed by 3 bases and J by 7 bases, leaving 11 bases between them. This CDR3 has 13 residues. CDR1 KGHSH and CDR2 LQKENI come from the germline V gene. CDR3 nucleotides: TGTGCCAGCTCACCCTCCGACTGGAATACGCAGTATTTT. Translation gives CASSPSDWNTQYF.

The V gene is TRBV25-1, the J gene TRBJ1-2, with D maybe TRBD1 (5 bases). Germline V gives CDR1 MGHDK, CDR2 SYGVNS. The CDR3 is made up of 15 amino acids. Between the trimmed V and J ends, which lost 3 bases and 2 bases, there was a span of 13 bases. The CDR3 DNA reads TGTGCCAGCAGTGATCTCTCGGGGGGAAACTATGGCTACACCTTC. This codes for CASSDLSGGNYGYTF.

This clone has only one observation. This chain uses TRBV4-1 with TRBJ1-2; 8 bases match TRBD1. CDR1 MGHRA and CDR2 YSYEKL come from the germline V gene. V was clipped by 0 bases and J by 8 bases; unmatched bases: 5. The CDR3 has 14 amino acids. The DNA of the CDR3 is TGCGCCAGCAGCCAAGAGGACAGGGAAGGAGGCTACACCTTC. This encodes CASSQEDREGGYTF.

This clone occurred a few times. The V call is TRBV5-4, the J call TRBJ2-1; possible D gene TRBD2, 5 bases. V lost 0 bases to trimming and J lost 8 bases, with 18 bases between them. Germline CDR1 reads SGHNT; CDR2 reads YYREEE (reference sequence). The CDR3 spans 16 residues. The DNA of the CDR3 is TGTGCCAGCAGCTTGGACCCAGGACGGGAAATCCATGAGCAGTTCTTC. This translates into CASSLDPGREIHEQFF.

The J gene is TRBJ1-1, the V gene TRBV29-1; 8 positions agree with TRBD1. After removal of 6 bases from V and 5 bases from J, the junction contained 8 bases not matched to a gene. CDR3 length equals 13 residues. Germline V gene sequence: CDR1 SQVTM, CDR2 ANQGSEA. CDR3 protein: CSVDRVLLTEAFF. CDR3 nucleotide sequence: TGCAGCGTGGACAGGGTCCTCCTTACTGAAGCTTTCTTT.

The rearrangement links TRBV7-9 to TRBJ1-1, with 7 bases fitting TRBD1. In germline, CDR1 is SEHNR, CDR2 FQNEAQ (reference sequence). This CDR3 comprises 19 residues. Trimming removed 3 bases from V and 10 bases from J; junction bases left unmatched: 26. The CDR3, as DNA: TGTGCCAGCAGCTTTAGCGGATACAGGACACAAGGAACAGGGGTTGGAGCTTTCTTT. Translating gives CASSFSGYRTQGTGVGAFF.

The V gene is TRBV9, the J gene TRBJ2-7; no firm D call. The germline gives CDR1 SGDLS, CDR2 YYNGEE. This CDR3 has 12 amino acids. V was trimmed by 4 bases and J by 4 bases, leaving 9 bases between them. The CDR3 reads CASSTSPYEQYF. CDR3 DNA sequence: TGTGCCAGCAGCACTTCCCCATACGAGCAGTACTTC.

The chain joins TRBV28 to TRBJ2-7; no clear D. Germline V CDR1 and CDR2: MDHEN, SYDVKM. The length of the CDR3 is 15 residues. V was trimmed by 6 bases and J by 2 bases, leaving 17 bases between them. The CDR3 loop is CASSRQIGSPYEQYF. Here the CDR3 DNA reads TGTGCCAGCAGCCGCCAAATCGGGTCTCCCTACGAGCAGTACTTC.

The J gene is TRBJ1-1, the V gene TRBV2, with TRBD1 matching 9 bases. Trimming cost V 10 bases and J 1 base; bases outside gene matches: 4. This CDR3 region has 13 residues. Germline V gene data show CDR1 as SNHLY and CDR2 as FYNNEI. The CDR3 DNA follows: TGTGCCATCCAGGGACAGGGGAACACTGAAGCTTTCTTT. Translation gives CAIQGQGNTEAFF.

The V and J genes are TRBV7-9 and TRBJ1-1, with D possibly being TRBD1 (5 bases). V dropped 7 bases and J dropped 2 bases, with 11 bases sitting between them. The V gene's germline CDR1 is SEHNR and CDR2 FQNEAQ (reference sequence). This CDR3 comprises 13 residues. In nucleotides, the CDR3 is TGTGCCAGCACTGGGGGGAGAAACACTGAAGCTTTCTTT. Amino acids: CASTGGRNTEAFF. Drawing the rest from reference TRBV7-9 and TRBJ1-1, the complete variable domain is DTGVSQNPRHKITKRGQNVTFRCDPISEHNRLYWYRQTLGQGPEFLTYFQNEAQLEKSRLLSDRFSAERPKGSFSTLEIQRTEQGDSAMYLCASTGGRNTEAFFGQGTRLTVV.

This sequence joins TRBV27 and TRBJ1-5; D call uncertain. Germline V gene lookup returns CDR1 MNHEY and CDR2 SMNVEV (reference sequence). V was pared by 3 bases and J by 4 bases, with 10 bases between. The length of the CDR3 is 14 residues. The CDR3 here is CASSLVGGNQPQHF. In DNA form, the CDR3 reads TGTGCCAGCAGTTTGGTGGGCGGGAATCAGCCCCAGCATTTT.

The chain joins TRBV7-2 to TRBJ2-1, with 8 bases fitting TRBD2. Germline lookup yields CDR1 SGHTA and CDR2 FQGNSA. The CDR3 runs to 15 residues. With V trimmed by 5 bases and J by 8 bases, 11 bases remained unmatched. The CDR3: CASSIGGADLYEQFF. As DNA, the CDR3 is TGTGCCAGCAGCATCGGGGGGGCCGATTTGTATGAGCAGTTCTTC. The full variable domain, with the rest looked up from reference TRBV7-2 and TRBJ2-1, is GAGVSQSPSNKVTEKGKDVELRCDPISGHTALYWYRQSLGQGLEFLIYFQGNSAPDKSGLPSDRFSAERTGGSVSTLTIQRTQQEDSAVYLCASSIGGADLYEQFFGPGTRLTVL.

The chain employs TRBV6-5 and TRBJ2-5, with 8 bases aligning to TRBD1. Germline assignment: CDR1 MNHEY and CDR2 SVGAGI. The CDR3 totals 13 residues. The J segment lost 1 base and the V segment lost 8 bases, leaving 3 bases of the junction unmatched. The CDR3 bases are TGTGCCAGCGGAACAGGGGGCCAAGAGACCCAGTACTTC. This sequence encodes CASGTGGQETQYF.

This rearrangement joins TRBV5-6 to TRBJ1-1; D gene ambiguous. V gave up 0 bases and J gave up 11 bases, with 11 bases separating them. Germline lookup yields CDR1 SGHDT and CDR2 YYEEEE. The CDR3 loop spans 12 amino acids. In DNA form, the CDR3 reads TGTGCCAGCAGCTTGGGCGGTCTTAGGGCTTTCTTT. Amino acids: CASSLGGLRAFF. Complete variable domain (other parts from reference TRBV5-6 and TRBJ1-1): DAGVTQSPTHLIKTRGQQVTLRCSPKSGHDTVSWYQQALGQGPQFIFQYYEEEERQRGNFPDRFSGHQFPNYSSELNVNALLLGDSALYLCASSLGGLRAFFGQGTRLTVV.

V usage is TRBV6-5 and J usage is TRBJ1-5; TRBD1 matches 8 bases. The trim removed 6 bases at V and 6 bases at J, leaving 7 bases unmatched. Germline-derived CDR1 and CDR2 are MNHEY and SVGAGI. CDR3 length equals 14 residues. CDR3 protein: CASRPGQGRQPQHF. DNA of the CDR3: TGTGCCAGCAGACCTGGACAGGGTCGTCAGCCCCAGCATTTT.

The sample holds one count of this clone. The gene calls are TRBV12-5 and TRBJ1-2, with TRBD1 matching 9 bases. The CDR3 is 14 residues long. Germline CDR1 is LGHNT and CDR2 is FRNRAP. V trimming: 7 bases; J trimming: 5 bases; junction bases outside the gene matches: 8. The CDR3 nucleotides are TGTGCTAGTGCCGGGGACAGGGCGGTGTATGGCTACACCTTC. Protein product: CASAGDRAVYGYTF.

About this clone: The sample carries other DNA sequences with the same CDR3. The rearrangement uses TRBV7-3 and TRBJ1-1; D is unclear. The germline V gene encodes CDR1 SGHTA and CDR2 FQGTGA. V lost 4 bases and J lost 2, with 8 bases in between. CDR3 length: 13 residues. This chain's CDR3 is CASSSQVNTEAFF. The DNA of the CDR3 is TGTGCCAGCAGCTCGCAGGTTAACACTGAAGCTTTCTTT.

The chain combines TRBV6-6 with TRBJ2-6; D might be TRBD2 (5 bases). The CDR3 extends over 15 amino acids. Germline V gene sequence: CDR1 MNHNY, CDR2 SVGAGI (reference sequence). Trimming took off 6 bases at V and 2 bases at J, with 11 bases between the two ends. CDR3 sequence: CASSIRETGANVLTF. CDR3 bases: TGTGCCAGCAGCATAAGGGAGACTGGGGCCAACGTCCTGACTTTC.

The DNA for the CDR3 is TGTGCCAGCAGCTACCGGGACAGGGATGAAAAACTGTTTTTT. Protein sequence: CASSYRDRDEKLFF. The chain is built from TRBV7-9 and TRBJ1-4; 9 bases agree with TRBD1. Germline V gene sequence: CDR1 SEHNR, CDR2 FQNEAQ (reference sequence). J gave up 6 bases and V 4 bases, and 3 bases lay outside the gene matches. The CDR3 length is 14 residues.

This chain uses TRBV5-8 with TRBJ1-1, with a tentative D call TRBD1 (6 bases). Per germline, CDR1 SGHTS and CDR2 YDEGEE. CDR3 size: 12 residues. The V gene lost 0 bases and the J gene lost 14 bases, with 14 bases spanning the gap. The CDR3 loop reads CASSLGDRNRFF. The CDR3 nucleotides read TGTGCCAGCAGCTTGGGTGACAGGAATCGGTTCTTT.

The V and J genes are TRBV5-1 and TRBJ1-1, with D possibly matching TRBD1 (5 bases). Per the germline V gene, CDR1 is SGHRS and CDR2 is YFSETQ. This CDR3 is 14 amino acids long. V dropped 4 bases and J dropped 4 bases, with 14 bases sitting between them. The CDR3 DNA reads TGCGCCAGCAGCCCCGGGGGTGTTTTCACTGAAGCTTTCTTT. It encodes CASSPGGVFTEAFF. The full variable domain, completed using reference TRBV5-1 and TRBJ1-1, is KAGVTQTPRYLIKTRGQQVTLSCSPISGHRSVSWYQQTPGQGLQFLFEYFSETQRNKGNFPGRFSGRQFSNSRSEMNVSTLELGDSALYLCASSPGGVFTEAFFGQGTRLTVV.